The T cell receptor beta chain under discussion was sequenced for a study of Ad26.COV2.S vaccination and SARS-CoV-2 variants. Documented treatment: some 20 received Ad26.COV2.S at low or high dose, single or two shots; about 5 received placebo; per-sample allocation not given. Following the first vaccine or placebo injection, samples were taken on day 63. The method was immunoSEQ multiplex PCR; TCRdb's version includes in-frame clones alone and lacks a portion of them. Among 380,000 or so clones listed, 88% were seen once. The CDR3 length is 16 residues. The V gene end was trimmed by 3 bases and the J gene end by 4 bases; junction bases not matched to a gene: 12. Germline assignment: CDR1 GTSNPN and CDR2 SVGIG (reference sequence). This clone has only one observation.

The specimen comprised peripheral blood, sampled in a trial of Ad26.COV2.S vaccine versus placebo. The chain combines TRBV30 with TRBJ2-7; 10 nucleotides agree with TRBD1. The sequence derives from a person aged 18-65 years who received the Ad26.COV2.S COVID-19 vaccine or a placebo. CDR3 protein: CAWRPVGQGKRYEQYF. DNA of the CDR3: TGTGCCTGGAGACCGGTGGGACAGGGGAAACGGTACGAGCAGTACTTC.